The source of this T cell receptor (beta chain) is a study of technical replicates of blood from four donors. Method: immunoSEQ multiplex PCR; TCRdb's copy keeps in-frame clones and lacks some. This sample has over 60,000 clones, with around 92% found just once. With 5 bases clipped from V and 0 bases from J, the junction kept 6 bases outside the gene matches. This CDR3 has 15 residues. The germline V gene has CDR1 SEHNR and CDR2 FQNEAQ (reference sequence). The genes are TRBV7-9 and TRBJ1-2; 7 positions agree with TRBD1. This TCR derives from a human donor in good health. Some clones in this sample may be carry-over from other donors' samples. The specimen sequenced was PBMCs. CDR3 residues: CASSETGIANYGYTF. CDR3 nucleotides: TGTGCCAGCAGCGAGACAGGGATAGCTAACTATGGCTACACCTTC.